Listed here is a single T cell receptor (beta chain). Its antigen is unidentified. Each of the CD4+ naive, central memory, regulatory and stem cell-like memory populations was sorted via CD45RO/CCR7/CD25/CD127/CD95/CD27. The investigators reverse transcribed all of the isolated RNA, so they sequenced expressed TCRB transcripts. About 3.7 million reads on average were seen across naive, central memory and regulatory T cell samples. Only in-frame clones appear in the TCRdb table, and some are missing; sequencing was by immunoSEQ multiplex PCR. This sample yields 150,000 to 200,000 clones, of which 8% to 8.5% are seen a single time; around 0.5% belongs to the top ten. This specimen belongs to a study of beta chain features in type 1 diabetes. Findings of the study overall: Among patients with Type 1 diabetes, TCRB CDR3s were moderately but significantly shorter in every one of the four CD4+ subsets. Type 1 diabetes patients had VDJ junctions that carried fewer insertions and more deletions. Compared with healthy donors, patients appeared to share more similar naive, central memory and regulatory TCRB repertoires.

V shed 2 bases and J 12 bases; nucleotides not matched to a gene: 10. The CDR3 length is 12 residues. Per germline, CDR1 GTSNPN and CDR2 SVGIG (reference sequence). The chain uses TRBV30 and TRBJ2-7, with 7 bases fitting TRBD1. This receptor was taken from a young woman with type 1 diabetes. The source material was central memory CD4+ T cells from blood. In DNA, the CDR3 is TGTGCCTGGAGTATTCCTTCGGGACAGTTGTACTTC. This translates into CAWSIPSGQLYF.